The table lists the clone carrying this TCR beta chain with a count of one. This sample was included in a study of technical replicates of blood from several donors. The ends were cut back, 0 bases at V and 6 bases at J, with 9 bases in the middle. This CDR3 has 13 amino acids. Germline values: CDR1 SGDLS, CDR2 YYNGEE. Profiled with immunoSEQ multiplex PCR; TCRdb holds only in-frame clones, not every one. The sample has about 66,000 clones; around 87% are singletons. The receptor was isolated from a human donor in good health. Some clones in this sample may be carry-over from other donors' samples. This rearrangement joins TRBV9 to TRBJ1-2; D not resolved. Sequenced input: PBMCs. The CDR3 DNA is TGTGCCAGCAGCGTAGCTGAGGCAGATGGCTACACCTTC. Its translation: CASSVAEADGYTF.